The table lists the clone carrying this T cell receptor (beta chain) with many counts. This entry belongs to a study of T cells in Graves' hyperthyroidism and ophthalmopathy. TCR beta CDR3 regions were amplified from RNA. The HTBI primer set was used in a first-round RT-PCR of the TCR CDR3. TCRdb independently ran MiXCR on the multiplex PCR reads; one entry per CDR3 protein. The data show fewer than 650,000 distinct CDR3 sequences, approximately 48% seen once. Researchers barred patients who had uncontrolled infection, other autoimmune disease, pregnancy or lactation. The CDR3 totals 13 residues. Looked up from germline, CDR1 is LNHNV and CDR2 is YYDKDF (reference sequence). Trimming removed 1 base at V and 7 bases at J, with 10 bases between.

The rearrangement uses TRBV15 and TRBJ1-2; D unclear. The specimen was peripheral blood or thyroid tissue (not recorded which). The sequence was collected from an adult woman with Graves' disease, either hyperthyroidism or ophthalmopathy (not recorded which). CDR3 DNA: TGTGCCACCAGCAGAGTTGGGGTGGCTGGCTACACCTTC. This codes for CATSRVGVAGYTF. Full variable domain (missing parts from reference TRBV15 and TRBJ1-2): DAMVIQNPRYQVTQFGKPVTLSCSQTLNHNVMYWYQQKSSQAPKLLFHYYDKDFNNEADTPDNFQSRRPNTSFCFLDIRSPGLGDTAMYLCATSRVGVAGYTFGSGTRLTVV.